This TCR beta chain appears in the sequencing data of a study of CD8+CD57+ T cells in acquired aplastic anemia. The overall study: CD4+ cell libraries from healthy donors averaged about 10.8 million reads.

The TCR beta profiling, which covered VDJ combination and CDR3 sequence, was carried out using genomic DNA as the template. TCRdb passed the reads through MiXCR, listing each CDR3 protein once. The table has about 400,000 distinct CDR3 sequences, about two thirds seen once; the top ten hold approximately 3.8%. Study conclusions and caveats: Controls did not differ significantly from patients in CD8+ Simpson's diversity. Patients shared 25 to 30 CD8+ CDR3 sequences with controls.

In the case of this clonotype: Its matching antigen is unknown.

Germline loops: CDR1 LGHNA, CDR2 YNFKEQ. CDR3 length equals 14 residues. Trimming took 3 bases from V and 9 from J; bases not matched to a gene: 5. The origin of this receptor is a human donor in good health, serving as a control. Sequencing was done on a sample of sorted CD4+, CD8+, or CD8+CD57+ T cells (not recorded which) from PBMCs. V is TRBV4-2 and J is TRBJ1-6; 7 bases are a match to TRBD1. The CDR3 sequence is CASSQTGRSSPLHF. The CDR3 DNA reads TGTGCCAGCAGCCAGACAGGGCGTTCTTCACCCCTCCACTTT.